Listed below are T cell receptor beta chains from one sample, sequenced in a study of blood T cell repertoires in COVID-19. TCRdb's copy holds only in-frame clones and misses some; the assay was immunoSEQ multiplex PCR. The sample lists 70,000 to 85,000 clones; 83% were seen once. The sequenced sample was peripheral blood. The receptors derive from a man older than 75 with active or convalescent COVID-19. Each CDR3 is given with its conserved first and last residue. The D gene is left open where the match is weak. For some rows the clone size is stated as once, few or many, or as a class when expanded; others skip it.

cdr3_aa cdr3_nt clone_size v_call d_call j_call
CASKNNEANSGNTIYF TGTGCCAGCAAGAATAACGAGGCCAACTCTGGAAACACCATATATTTT few TRBV28 . TRBJ1-3
CASSVRGEDGYTF TGTGCCAGCAGCGTTCGGGGGGAGGATGGCTACACCTTC few TRBV9 . TRBJ1-2
CASSQMTGGAEETQYF TGTGCCAGCAGCCAGATGACAGGGGGCGCCGAGGAGACCCAGTACTTC . TRBV4-2 TRBD1 TRBJ2-5
CASSRQGNTGELFF TGTGCCAGCAGCAGGCAGGGAAACACCGGGGAGCTGTTTTTT . TRBV9 . TRBJ2-2
CSARGQGTFANTGELFF TGCAGCGCCAGAGGGCAGGGGACGTTCGCGAACACCGGGGAGCTGTTTTTT . TRBV29-1 . TRBJ2-2
CASSLGEVSEQYF TGCGCCAGCAGCTTGGGAGAAGTTTCCGAGCAGTACTTC . TRBV5-1 . TRBJ2-7
CASSRSPTTNYEQYF TGTGCCAGTAGTAGATCACCCACTACCAACTACGAGCAGTACTTC . TRBV19 . TRBJ2-7
CASSYSVHYGYTF TGTGCCAGCAGTTACTCCGTCCACTATGGCTACACCTTC . TRBV6-5 . TRBJ1-2
CASSPIRNEQYF TGTGCCAGCAGCCCCATCAGGAACGAGCAGTACTTC . TRBV12-3/TRBV12-4 . TRBJ2-7
CASSQATGGWETQYF TGCGCCAGCAGCCAAGCGACGGGGGGCTGGGAGACCCAGTACTTC . TRBV4-3 . TRBJ2-5
CASSVRAGANVLTF TGTGCCAGCAGTGTTAGAGCTGGGGCCAACGTCCTGACTTTC . TRBV2 . TRBJ2-6
CASSLTTGGSETQYF TGTGCCAGCAGCCTAACAACAGGGGGATCCGAGACCCAGTACTTC . TRBV3-1/TRBV3-2 TRBD1 TRBJ2-5
CASSAGVRAAYGYTF TGTGCCAGCAGCGCGGGAGTTAGGGCGGCCTATGGCTACACCTTC . TRBV9 . TRBJ1-2
CASSPRTSGAYNEQFF TGTGCCAGCAGTCCGAGGACTAGCGGAGCGTACAATGAGCAGTTCTTC . TRBV28 TRBD2 TRBJ2-1
CAINPGDSNQPQHF TGTGCCATCAACCCGGGGGATAGCAATCAGCCCCAGCATTTT . TRBV10-3 . TRBJ1-5
CASSYPGFNEKLFF TGTGCCAGCAGTTACCCAGGGTTTAATGAAAAACTGTTTTTT . TRBV6-5 . TRBJ1-4
CASSPASGGNTGELFF TGTGCTAGCAGCCCAGCTAGCGGGGGGAACACCGGGGAGCTGTTTTTT once TRBV7-7 TRBD2 TRBJ2-2
CASSSPSNEKLFF TGTGCCAGCAGCTCGCCGAGTAATGAAAAACTGTTTTTT . TRBV7-2 . TRBJ1-4
CASSPPEPLGNEQFF TGTGCCAGCAGCCCGCCGGAGCCCTTGGGCAATGAGCAGTTCTTC . TRBV5-8 . TRBJ2-1
CATSTGQGSTDTQYF TGTGCCACCAGTACGGGACAGGGAAGCACAGATACGCAGTATTTT . TRBV15 TRBD1 TRBJ2-3
CASSPGTGVMPQHF TGCGCCAGCAGCCCCGGGACAGGGGTGATGCCCCAGCATTTT . TRBV5-1 TRBD1 TRBJ1-5
CASSQGQGVVDGYTF TGCGCCAGCAGCCAAGGACAGGGGGTTGTGGACGGCTACACCTTC . TRBV4-3 TRBD1 TRBJ1-2
CASRQNYGYTF TGTGCCAGCAGACAGAACTATGGCTACACCTTC . TRBV2 . TRBJ1-2
CSVIQETQYF TGCAGCGTCATCCAAGAGACCCAGTACTTC . TRBV29-1 . TRBJ2-5
CSVERGQGGTEAFF TGCAGCGTTGAAAGAGGACAGGGGGGCACTGAAGCTTTCTTT . TRBV29-1 TRBD1 TRBJ1-1
CASSLGVSGIEQYF TGTGCCAGCAGCTTAGGCGTGAGCGGTATCGAGCAGTACTTC few TRBV7-6 . TRBJ2-7
CASSNRDRDGSYTF TGTGCCAGCAGTAATCGGGACAGGGACGGTAGCTACACCTTC . TRBV28 TRBD1 TRBJ1-2
CASSPTGGTGDRAFF TGTGCCAGCAGCCCTACGGGGGGGACAGGGGATAGAGCTTTCTTT . TRBV7-8 TRBD1 TRBJ1-1
CASRKRERGETQYF TGTGCCAGTCGGAAGCGGGAAAGGGGAGAGACCCAGTACTTC . TRBV19 TRBD2 TRBJ2-5
CASRLIRPRGGNTEAFF TGTGCAAGTCGCTTAATTAGGCCTCGCGGGGGGAACACTGAAGCTTTCTTT . TRBV12-2 . TRBJ1-1
CAWSVRSGGTGGYTF TGTGCCTGGAGTGTAAGGAGCGGGGGCACGGGCGGCTACACCTTC . TRBV30 . TRBJ1-2
CASTPGQGASYEQYF TGTGCCAGCACCCCCGGACAGGGGGCCTCCTACGAGCAGTACTTC . TRBV6-5 TRBD1 TRBJ2-7
CASSLLAGDTYNSPLHF TGTGCCAGCAGCTTGCTTGCAGGGGATACCTATAATTCACCCCTCCACTTT . TRBV5-6 . TRBJ1-6
CASRDRAGNPEAFF TGTGCCAGTAGGGACAGGGCGGGGAACCCTGAAGCTTTCTTT . TRBV19 TRBD1 TRBJ1-1
CASSFSGDNSPLHF TGTGCCAGCAGCTTTTCAGGGGACAATTCACCCCTCCACTTT once TRBV11-2 . TRBJ1-6
CASLSTSHREPSNQPQHF TGTGCCAGCTTATCCACTTCCCACCGAGAACCTAGCAATCAGCCCCAGCATTTT . TRBV21-1 . TRBJ1-5
CASSSKLIAGGPSSYNEQFF TGTGCCAGCTCGAGTAAGTTAATAGCGGGAGGGCCGAGCTCCTACAATGAGCAGTTCTTC . TRBV18 TRBD2 TRBJ2-1
CASSPRGTKDNEQFF TGTGCCAGCAGCCCGCGCGGCACCAAAGACAATGAGCAGTTCTTC few TRBV7-3 . TRBJ2-1
CASSEGTGSNSPLHF TGTGCCAGCAGTGAAGGGACAGGGAGTAATTCACCCCTCCACTTT . TRBV6-1 TRBD1 TRBJ1-6
CASRTGTAYGYTF TGTGCCAGCAGAACCGGGACAGCCTATGGCTACACCTTC once TRBV6-5 TRBD1 TRBJ1-2
CASTPGFLETQYF TGTGCCAGCACCCCGGGATTCCTGGAGACCCAGTACTTC . TRBV7-7 . TRBJ2-5
CASSEIGGTGETQYF TGTGCCAGCAGTGAAATCGGGGGAACCGGAGAGACCCAGTACTTC . TRBV25-1 . TRBJ2-5
CAWATGTAYEQYF TGTGCCTGGGCGACCGGGACAGCCTACGAGCAGTACTTC . TRBV30 TRBD1 TRBJ2-7
CASSQAFLRQGSNTIYF TGCGCCAGCAGCCAAGCCTTCCTTAGACAGGGGTCAAACACCATATATTTT . TRBV4-1 TRBD1 TRBJ1-3
CASSPDRDYGYTF TGTGCCAGTAGCCCCGACAGGGACTATGGCTACACCTTC . TRBV19 TRBD1 TRBJ1-2